This T cell receptor beta chain comes out of a study of blood T cell repertoires in COVID-19 (dated by TCRdb to the early 2020s). Looking at the study overall: Collaborator samples came from the United States, Italy and Spain and covered acute and convalescent phases of COVID-19. A freely available public database, intended as a resource for researchers studying the immune response to SARS-CoV-2, is where the repertoires were released. Deeply sampled blood TCRbeta repertoires from subjects exposed to, actively infected with, or recovered from COVID-19 were included in the dataset. The prospective study material was composed of cDNA or gDNA derived from T cells, B-cell-depleted T cells, or PBMCs. Samples came from the ongoing ImmuneRACE study (first 160 participants) plus 1,254 subjects from 6 global collaborators. The sample metadata nearly always contained a de-identified subject ID, COVID-19 status, age in years and sex. Where HLA class I and class II types were available, the types were taken from metadata supplied by the sample provider, not from assay-based typing. Broad study findings and their caveats: The quantity of clinical and demographic metadata differed by source and by participant and was supplied without curation.

TCRbeta CDR3 regions were amplified from genomic DNA using the immunoSEQ Assay, a bias-controlled multiplex PCR. Per the authors' processing: Nucleated cell counts per sample were estimated from amplification of reference gene primers within the assay. To quantify the absolute abundance of each unique TCRbeta CDR3 rearrangement, sequence reads were collapsed and filtered. For each sample, productive Simpson clonality was calculated by taking the square root of Simpson's diversity index across productive rearrangements. This immuneACCESS table, as held by TCRdb, lists in-frame sequences with V and J called but not all clones. Of the missing ones, under half trace to an unresolved V gene in checked studies; the others have no known cause. V, J and clone size were drawn from that table, and D and trimming were deduced from the DNA. This sample lists a few hundred thousand clones; about 85% were detected once. In total, the top ten clones hold approximately 5.4% of the sample.

Participants in the prospective study were enrolled through a virtual design, were aged 18 to 89 years, and lived in roughly 25 United States geographic areas. In the prospective study, cohorts were assigned on the basis of participant-reported clinical history obtained from a screening survey and a study questionnaire. Recovered participants in ImmuneRACE Cohort 3 were defined by two consecutive negative NP/OP PCR tests, clearance by a healthcare professional, or resolution of symptoms. In the prospective study, whole blood, serum and a nasopharyngeal or oropharyngeal swab were collected from each participant by mobile phlebotomists. Additional blood draws and questionnaires over an approximately 2-month period could optionally be provided by prospective study participants. Blood samples from the prospective study were shipped frozen or at room temperature prior to DNA extraction. About this clone itself: Its antigen is currently not known. It has no much larger one-base neighbor in the sample; base qualities were not kept.

The TCR comes from a woman aged 25-40 years who had recovered from COVID-19. Sequencing was carried out using PBMCs or T cells enriched from blood (not recorded which).

This receptor has the CDR3 CASSLPLAGELFF. The DNA reads as follows: TGCGCCAGCAGCCTTCCCCTAGCCGGGGAGCTGTTTTTT. The chain is assembled from TRBV4-1 and TRBJ2-2; no confident D gene assignment can be made. V lost 4 bases and J lost 6 bases; the stretch between them is 9 bases long. CDR1 and CDR2 (MGHRA, YSYEKL) derive from the germline V gene. The CDR3 spans 13 residues, from the cysteine through the phenylalanine. The kept DNA is CDR3 alone, 39 bases in frame from the first base.